One and the same sample provided the 14 T cell receptor beta chains below, sequenced in a study of memory CD4+ T cells and cytomegalovirus serostatus. Single viable CD3+CD4+CD8-CD45RO+ cells were sorted as the memory CD4+ T cells. TCRdb keeps only in-frame clones here, not all; method: immunoSEQ multiplex PCR. The sample lists tens of thousands of clones, less than 80% occurring once. Sequencing used memory CD4+ T cells from blood. The receptors shown here come from an adult in good health and CMV-seropositive.

The chain is built from TRBV4-2 and TRBJ1-3, with D tentatively TRBD1 (6 bases). V was cut by 1 base and J by 1 base, with 8 bases left in between. The CDR3 totals 15 residues. Germline CDR1 is LGHNA and CDR2 is YNFKEQ. CDR3 sequence reads: CASSQGDISGNTIYF. The CDR3 DNA sequence: TGTGCCAGCAGCCAAGGGGACATTTCTGGAAACACCATATATTTT.

The chain joins TRBV19 to TRBJ2-7; 10 bases fit TRBD1. The germline gives CDR1 LNHDA, CDR2 SQIVND (reference sequence). The CDR3 runs to 14 residues. V shed 4 bases and J 5 bases; nucleotides not matched to a gene: 5. CDR3 loop: CASSTRTGGDEQYF. CDR3 nucleotides: TGTGCCAGTAGTACCCGGACAGGGGGGGACGAGCAGTACTTC. Using reference TRBV19 and TRBJ2-7 for the parts outside the CDR3, the full variable domain is DGGITQSPKYLFRKEGQNVTLSCEQNLNHDAMYWYRQDPGQGLRLIYYSQIVNDFQKGDIAEGYSVSREKKESFPLTVTSAQKNPTAFYLCASSTRTGGDEQYFGPGTRLTVT.

The chain is built from TRBV6-1 and TRBJ2-5, with 9 bases matching TRBD2. There are 14 residues in the CDR3. The V gene end was trimmed by 6 bases and the J gene end by 2 bases; junction bases not matched to a gene: 4. Germline V gene lookup returns CDR1 MNHNS and CDR2 SASEGT. CDR3 in DNA: TGTGCCAGCAGCGGGACTAGCCTTCAAGAGACCCAGTACTTC. Protein: CASSGTSLQETQYF.

The J gene is TRBJ2-5, the V gene TRBV4-1; D is ambiguous. The J call may be incorrect, as the DNA end agrees better with TRBJ2-7. Germline lookup yields CDR1 MGHRA and CDR2 YSYEKL. CDR3 length equals 14 residues. The CDR3 nucleotides read TGCGCCAGCAGCCTCGAAGCCCAATCCTACGAGCAGTACTTC. Translated, it gives CASSLEAQSYEQYF.

In DNA form, the CDR3 reads TGTGCCAGCAGCTCGAAGACAGGGTCTCTGAATAGTGAGCAGTTCTTC. Translated: CASSSKTGSLNSEQFF. The rearrangement uses TRBV7-9 and TRBJ2-1; 7 nucleotides agree with TRBD1. CDR1 and CDR2 from the germline V gene are SEHNR and FQNEAQ (reference sequence). Trimming removed 4 bases from V and 9 bases from J; junction bases left unmatched: 15. The CDR3 length is 16 residues. Complete variable domain (other parts from reference TRBV7-9 and TRBJ2-1): DTGVSQNPRHKITKRGQNVTFRCDPISEHNRLYWYRQTLGQGPEFLTYFQNEAQLEKSRLLSDRFSAERPKGSFSTLEIQRTEQGDSAMYLCASSSKTGSLNSEQFFGPGTRLTVL.

The chain links TRBV5-1 to TRBJ1-4, with TRBD1 identical over 8 bases. The germline V gene has CDR1 SGHRS and CDR2 YFSETQ. V gave up 8 bases and J gave up 5 bases; unmatched junction bases: 5. This CDR3 is 13 amino acids long. CDR3 DNA: TGCGCCAGTGCTTGGACAGGGAATGAAAAACTGTTTTTT. Amino acids: CASAWTGNEKLFF.

The chain uses TRBV7-6 and TRBJ1-4; 8 nucleotides agree with TRBD1. This CDR3 is 15 amino acids long. The germline gives CDR1 SGHVS, CDR2 FNYEAQ. Trimming removed 5 bases from V and 4 bases from J; junction bases left unmatched: 6. CDR3 sequence (DNA): TGTGCCAGCAGCCCACGGACAGGGAATAATGAAAAACTGTTTTTT. Translated, it gives CASSPRTGNNEKLFF.

The rearrangement links TRBV28 to TRBJ2-2; weak D call: TRBD2 (5 bases). Germline CDR1 is MDHEN and CDR2 is SYDVKM. CDR3 length equals 13 residues. V was clipped by 5 bases and J by 7 bases, with 11 bases between them. CDR3 protein: CASSPTRNGELFF. CDR3 in DNA: TGTGCCAGCAGTCCAACTAGGAACGGGGAGCTGTTTTTT. Looking up the rest from reference TRBV28 and TRBJ2-2 gives the full variable domain: DVKVTQSSRYLVKRTGEKVFLECVQDMDHENMFWYRQDPGLGLRLIYFSYDVKMKEKGDIPEGYSVSREKKERFSLILESASTNQTSMYLCASSPTRNGELFFGEGSRLTVL.

This chain joins TRBV20-1 and TRBJ1-2; possible D gene TRBD1, 5 bases. The germline V gene has CDR1 DFQATT and CDR2 SNEGSKA (reference sequence). This CDR3 has 11 residues. The CDR3 bases are TGCAGGGCCTCGGGGGGGATGGGCTACACCTTC. Translated, it gives CRASGGMGYTF.

The V gene is TRBV6-1, the J gene TRBJ2-1; weak D call: TRBD1 (6 bases). V dropped 4 bases and J dropped 0 bases, with 10 bases sitting between them. Germline loops: CDR1 MNHNS, CDR2 SASEGT. There are 15 residues in the CDR3. This CDR3 reads CASSALGGSYNEQFF. The CDR3, as DNA: TGTGCCAGCAGTGCACTAGGGGGCTCCTACAATGAGCAGTTCTTC.

This clone was observed a single time. This sequence joins TRBV7-6 and TRBJ2-5; a weak D match, TRBD2 (6 bases). The CDR3 is 15 residues long. V lost 5 bases to trimming and J lost 1 base, with 14 bases between them. Germline CDR1 reads SGHVS; CDR2 reads FNYEAQ. The CDR3 sequence is CASSGKRDFQETQYF. CDR3 bases: TGTGCCAGCAGCGGCAAAAGGGACTTCCAAGAGACCCAGTACTTC.

V gene TRBV5-1 combines with J gene TRBJ2-7; TRBD1 matches 7 bases. This CDR3 is built from 14 residues. The ends lost 4 bases at V and 7 bases at J; junction bases unmatched: 11. Germline values: CDR1 SGHRS, CDR2 YFSETQ. The CDR3, as DNA: TGCGCCAGCAGCGCCGGGACAGCAAAGCATGAGCAGTACTTC. Translated: CASSAGTAKHEQYF.

The chain employs TRBV2 and TRBJ2-4; D is possibly TRBD1 (6 bases). The V end lost 4 bases, the J end lost 8 bases, and 15 bases lay between the germline ends. The CDR3 runs to 14 residues. Germline CDR1 and CDR2: SNHLY and FYNNEI. CDR3 loop: CASSVGAQGDIQYF. Written as DNA, the CDR3 is TGTGCCAGCAGTGTTGGGGCACAGGGAGACATTCAGTACTTC.

CDR3: CASRRDRMVPGELFF. CDR3 in DNA: TGTGCCAGCAGACGGGACAGGATGGTCCCCGGGGAGCTGTTTTTT. The gene calls are TRBV7-9 and TRBJ2-2, with TRBD1 matching over 8 bases. The CDR3 totals 15 residues. Germline V CDR1 and CDR2: SEHNR, FQNEAQ (reference sequence). Germline trimming cut 6 bases from V and 6 bases from J; bases unmatched to any gene: 9.